Given below is one T cell receptor beta chain in context. These data originate in a study of blood T cell repertoires in COVID-19. Study information: Donors in the United States, Italy and Spain gave samples during acute or convalescent COVID-19.

In the original processing: Reference gene primer amplification yielded estimated nucleated cell counts. Only in-frame clones appear in the TCRdb table, and some are missing; sequencing was by immunoSEQ multiplex PCR. V, J and clone size were drawn from that table, and D and trimming were deduced from the DNA. The sample lists approximately 45,000 clones; about 85% were seen once. V shed 6 bases and J shed 3 bases, with 8 bases lying between them. Germline V gene sequence: CDR1 DFQATT, CDR2 SNEGSKA (reference sequence). The CDR3 extends over 11 amino acids. The material sequenced was peripheral blood. The receptor was derived from a human donor in a cohort sampled during active COVID-19. The J gene is TRBJ2-5, the V gene TRBV20-1, with D possibly TRBD2 on 6 matching bases. The CDR3 reads CSATGEETQYF. CDR3 nucleotides: TGCAGTGCAACGGGAGAAGAGACCCAGTACTTC.